One and the same sample provided the 5 T cell receptor beta chains below, sequenced in a study of T-cell memory formation after mild COVID-19. TCRdb itself ran the 5' RACE reads through MiXCR, one entry per CDR3 protein. The sample records about 110,000 distinct CDR3 sequences, approximately 15% being singletons. Sequences were obtained from PBMCs or a T cell subset sorted from them (not recorded which). Receptors were obtained from a man aged 18-30 years who had mild COVID-19 (a few samples of this study predate the infection). Cell type and time point are not known.

V usage is TRBV5-1 and J usage is TRBJ2-7, with 7 nucleotides matching TRBD2. The CDR3 sequence is 13 residues long. The V and J ends lost 4 bases and 2 bases, in that order; junction bases with no gene match: 3. The germline V gene encodes CDR1 SGHRS and CDR2 YFSETQ. The CDR3 spells CASSGGEAYEQYF. Written as DNA, the CDR3 is TGCGCCAGCAGCGGGGGGGAGGCCTACGAGCAGTACTTC. Looking up the rest from reference TRBV5-1 and TRBJ2-7 gives the full variable domain: KAGVTQTPRYLIKTRGQQVTLSCSPISGHRSVSWYQQTPGQGLQFLFEYFSETQRNKGNFPGRFSGRQFSNSRSEMNVSTLELGDSALYLCASSGGEAYEQYFGPGTRLTVT.

V usage is TRBV7-8 and J usage is TRBJ2-7, with a tentative D call TRBD1 (5 bases). V was clipped by 4 bases and J by 3 bases, with 13 bases between them. Germline V gene lookup returns CDR1 SGHVS and CDR2 FQNEAQ. This CDR3 region has 14 residues. CDR3 sequence: CASSSRGAGYEQYF. CDR3 sequence (DNA): TGTGCCAGCAGCTCCCGTGGGGCCGGCTACGAGCAGTACTTC.

The sample holds a few counts of this clonotype. The rearrangement joins TRBV4-2 to TRBJ1-2, with 7 bases aligning to TRBD1. Per germline, CDR1 LGHNA and CDR2 YNFKEQ. With 3 bases clipped from V and 8 bases from J, the junction kept 9 bases outside the gene matches. The CDR3 sequence is 14 residues long. CDR3 DNA: TGTGCCAGCAGCCACATCGGACAGGAACCGGGCTACACCTTC. Protein sequence: CASSHIGQEPGYTF.

The sample holds a few counts of this clonotype. The chain carries TRBV6-2 or TRBV6-3 and TRBJ2-3, with D possibly TRBD1 on 6 matching bases. CDR3 length equals 17 residues. The V gene lost 4 bases and the J gene lost 1 base, with 18 bases spanning the gap. CDR1 is MNHEY, CDR2 SVGEGT, per germline. The CDR3 DNA is TGTGCCAGCAGTTGCGTGAAGAATCACAGGGGCACAGATACGCAGTATTTT. Protein product: CASSCVKNHRGTDTQYF.

This clonotype was detected only a few times. The genes are TRBV9 and TRBJ1-1; weak D call: TRBD1 (5 bases). Germline CDR1 SGDLS, CDR2 YYNGEE. Between the trimmed V and J ends, which lost 0 bases and 0 bases, there was a span of 6 bases. CDR3 length: 14 amino acids. CDR3 protein: CASSVDRLNTEAFF. Here the CDR3 DNA reads TGTGCCAGCAGCGTAGACAGGTTGAACACTGAAGCTTTCTTT.